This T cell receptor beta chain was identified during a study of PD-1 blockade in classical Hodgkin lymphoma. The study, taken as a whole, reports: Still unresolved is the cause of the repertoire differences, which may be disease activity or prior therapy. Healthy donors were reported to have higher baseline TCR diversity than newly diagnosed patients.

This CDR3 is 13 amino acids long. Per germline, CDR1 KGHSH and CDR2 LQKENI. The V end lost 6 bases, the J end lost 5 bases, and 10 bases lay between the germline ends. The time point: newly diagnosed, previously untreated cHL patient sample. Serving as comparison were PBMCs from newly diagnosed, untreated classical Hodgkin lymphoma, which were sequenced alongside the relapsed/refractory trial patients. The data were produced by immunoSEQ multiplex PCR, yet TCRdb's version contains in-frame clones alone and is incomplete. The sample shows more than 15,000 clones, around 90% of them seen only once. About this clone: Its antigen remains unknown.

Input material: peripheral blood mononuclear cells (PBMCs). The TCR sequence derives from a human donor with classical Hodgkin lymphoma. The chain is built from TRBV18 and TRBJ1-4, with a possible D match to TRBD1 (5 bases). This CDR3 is CASSRDANEKLFF. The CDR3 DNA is TGTGCCAGCTCCCGGGACGCGAATGAAAAACTGTTTTTT. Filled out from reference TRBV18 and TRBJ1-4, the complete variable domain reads NAGVMQNPRHLVRRRGQEARLRCSPMKGHSHVYWYRQLPEEGLKFMVYLQKENIIDESGMPKERFSAEFPKEGPSILRIQQVVRGDSAAYFCASSRDANEKLFFGSGTQLSVL.